This T cell receptor (beta chain) is drawn from a study of shared clonotypes between healthy human individuals. Terminally differentiated effector memory CD45RA+ cells were excluded by CCR7 positive selection of CD45RO-negative cells. Using immunoSEQ multiplex PCR, the repertoire was profiled, and TCRdb retains in-frame clones only, with some absent. The data show around 2,000,000 clones, about 95% seen once. The germline V gene encodes CDR1 MNHNS and CDR2 SASEGT. The CDR3 loop spans 13 amino acids. Trimming left V 4 bases short and J 5 bases short, with 11 bases between. This sequence joins TRBV6-1 and TRBJ1-2; D uncertain. The sample was naive CD8+ T cells sorted from blood. The clonotype originates from a man in his late teens or twenties in good health. In nucleotides, the CDR3 is TGTGCCAGCAGTGGAACGCAGAGTTATGGCTACACCTTC. It codes for CASSGTQSYGYTF.